A single sample gave rise to the 26 T cell receptor beta chains below, sequenced in a study of Ad26.COV2.S vaccination and SARS-CoV-2 variants. Treatment noted: 15 to 20 received Ad26.COV2.S at low or high dose, single or two shots; about 5 received placebo; per-sample allocation not given. Collection of samples fell on day 63 after the first vaccine or placebo injection. The repertoire was sequenced with immunoSEQ multiplex PCR; TCRdb's copy has only in-frame clones and lacks some. The table has about 350,000 clones, 88% seen once. The sequencing here drew on peripheral blood, taken in a trial of Ad26.COV2.S vaccine versus placebo. The receptors stem from a person between 18 and 60 years old who received the Ad26.COV2.S COVID-19 vaccine or a placebo.

Written as DNA, the CDR3 is TGTGCCAGCTCCTCTGGAGGGTCAGAAGGCGAGCAGTACTTC. It is translated as CASSSGGSEGEQYF. V is TRBV27 and J is TRBJ2-7; D is possibly TRBD2 (6 bases). The germline V and J ends were trimmed by 8 bases and 6 bases, with 20 bases remaining between them. Germline CDR1 is MNHEY and CDR2 is SMNVEV (reference sequence). The CDR3 contains 14 residues.

This sequence joins TRBV4-1 and TRBJ2-3, with TRBD2 matching over 9 bases. The germline gives CDR1 MGHRA, CDR2 YSYEKL. The CDR3 length is 16 residues. After removal of 1 base from V and 4 bases from J, the junction contained 6 bases not matched to a gene. The CDR3 spells CASSQAGLAGSDTQYF. The CDR3 coding sequence is TGCGCCAGCAGCCAAGCCGGGCTAGCGGGATCAGATACGCAGTATTTT.

This chain links TRBV7-2 with TRBJ1-1; no clear D. V dropped 2 bases and J dropped 0 bases, with 16 bases sitting between them. The CDR3 extends over 17 amino acids. Germline V gene lookup returns CDR1 SGHTA and CDR2 FQGNSA. In nucleotides, the CDR3 is TGTGCCAGCAGCTTAACCCGGGGAGGAAGGATGAACACTGAAGCTTTCTTT. Its protein is CASSLTRGGRMNTEAFF.

V gene TRBV9 combines with J gene TRBJ2-7; D not certain. The CDR3 is 14 amino acids. CDR1 and CDR2 (germline): SGDLS, YYNGEE. V lost 3 bases to trimming and J lost 0 bases, with 10 bases between them. The CDR3 DNA reads TGTGCCAGCAGCGACGAAGGCTACTCCTACGAGCAGTACTTC. Protein: CASSDEGYSYEQYF.

The V call is TRBV6-2 or TRBV6-3, the J call TRBJ2-2; no reliable D call. The germline V gene has CDR1 MNHEY and CDR2 SVGEGT. The CDR3 is 15 amino acids. With 0 bases removed from V and 8 bases from J, the gap between germline ends came to 13 bases. The CDR3 spells CASSYSTFSEGELFF. CDR3 coding DNA: TGTGCCAGCAGTTACTCCACTTTTTCCGAAGGGGAGCTGTTTTTT.

V is TRBV28 and J is TRBJ1-1; D uncertain. This CDR3 has 15 amino acids. CDR1 and CDR2 from the germline V gene are MDHEN and SYDVKM. Trimming left V 2 bases short and J 1 base short, with 11 bases between. The CDR3 is CASSLPWAGNTEAFF. Written as DNA, the CDR3 is TGTGCCAGCAGTTTACCTTGGGCAGGGAACACTGAAGCTTTCTTT.

The rearrangement links TRBV4-3 to TRBJ1-2; D not certain. This CDR3 spans 15 amino acids. Trimming left V 0 bases short and J 7 bases short, with 15 bases between. CDR1 and CDR2 (germline): LGHNA, YSLEER. The CDR3 protein is CASSQDGRSFSGYTF. CDR3 coding DNA: TGCGCCAGCAGCCAAGATGGAAGGTCCTTCTCTGGCTACACCTTC.

V gene TRBV14 combines with J gene TRBJ2-5; 8 bases match TRBD2. V lost 4 bases and J lost 0; bases outside the gene matches: 19. CDR1 is SGHDN, CDR2 FVKESK, per germline. The CDR3 loop spans 20 amino acids. CDR3 protein: CASSPLPAGVFRSDQETQYF. In nucleotides, the CDR3 is TGTGCCAGCAGCCCCCTCCCAGCGGGAGTCTTTAGAAGCGACCAAGAGACCCAGTACTTC.

The chain carries TRBV12-5 and TRBJ2-1; D unresolved. Trimming left V 1 base short and J 2 bases short, with 9 bases between. This CDR3 contains 15 residues. Germline-derived CDR1 and CDR2 are LGHNT and FRNRAP. In DNA, the CDR3 is TGTGCTAGTGGTTTGGGACTTCGGCCCTACAATGAGCAGTTCTTC. Translating gives CASGLGLRPYNEQFF.

The chain uses TRBV6-5 and TRBJ2-1; possibly TRBD1 or TRBD2 for D (6 bases each). From germline, CDR1 is MNHEY and CDR2 SVGAGI. CDR3 length equals 14 residues. The V gene lost 5 bases and the J gene lost 9 bases, with 17 bases spanning the gap. The CDR3 protein is CASSPRKGGSEQFF. CDR3 nucleotides: TGTGCCAGCAGTCCGCGGAAAGGGGGGAGTGAGCAGTTCTTC.

This clone was observed once. This sequence joins TRBV28 and TRBJ1-2, with D possibly being TRBD1 (6 bases). V lost 10 bases, J lost 2 bases, and 23 bases lay in between. The CDR3 extends over 16 amino acids. The germline gives CDR1 MDHEN, CDR2 SYDVKM. This CDR3 reads CAIDDWGLGSNYGYTF. In DNA, the CDR3 is TGTGCCATCGATGACTGGGGGCTGGGTTCGAACTATGGCTACACCTTC.

This clone was found a few times. The V call is TRBV4-3, the J call TRBJ2-7; D possibly corresponds to TRBD1 (6 bases). Deletions cut 0 bases from V and 6 bases from J, with 15 bases between. Germline values: CDR1 LGHNA, CDR2 YSLEER. This CDR3 spans 15 amino acids. The CDR3 DNA reads as TGCGCCAGCAGCCAAGAGAGGGGGATTAGTCGCGAGCAGTACTTC. It encodes CASSQERGISREQYF.

The chain links TRBV30 to TRBJ2-7; D is undetermined. This CDR3 is 11 amino acids long. Germline assignment: CDR1 GTSNPN and CDR2 SVGIG (reference sequence). Trimming stripped 7 bases from V and 2 bases from J, with 9 bases between. The CDR3 reads CASSFAYEQYF. Written as DNA, the CDR3 is TGTGCCTCTTCTTTTGCCTACGAGCAGTACTTC. The full variable domain, in which reference TRBV30 and TRBJ2-7 provide the parts outside the CDR3, is SQTIHQWPATLVQPVGSPLSLECTVEGTSNPNLYWYRQAAGRGLQLLFYSVGIGQISSEVPQNLSASRPQDRQFILSSKKLLLSDSGFYLCASSFAYEQYFGPGTRLTVT.

The chain is built from TRBV7-2 and TRBJ2-2, with D possibly matching TRBD2 (6 bases). With 1 base removed from V and 4 bases from J, the gap between germline ends came to 10 bases. CDR3 length: 15 amino acids. From germline, CDR1 is SGHTA and CDR2 FQGNSA. CDR3 sequence: CASSLGRGRTGELFF. The CDR3, as DNA: TGTGCCAGCAGCTTAGGGCGGGGACGCACCGGGGAGCTGTTTTTT.

This rearrangement joins TRBV28 to TRBJ2-5; TRBD1 is a possible D gene (6 bases). CDR1 and CDR2 from the germline V gene are MDHEN and SYDVKM. The CDR3 extends over 15 amino acids. Trimming stripped 3 bases from V and 9 bases from J, with 20 bases between. The CDR3 nucleotides read TGTGCCAGCAGTTTCATTAGGGACATAATTTGGCCCCAGTACTTC. Residues: CASSFIRDIIWPQYF.

The V call is TRBV19, the J call TRBJ2-3; D might be TRBD2 (6 bases). CDR1 and CDR2 (germline): LNHDA, SQIVND (reference sequence). The germline V and J ends were trimmed by 3 bases and 3 bases, with 13 bases remaining between them. The CDR3 has 15 residues. CDR3 sequence reads: CASSMRVAATDTQYF. The CDR3 bases are TGTGCCAGTAGTATGAGGGTAGCGGCTACAGATACGCAGTATTTT.

The chain couples TRBV7-3 to TRBJ2-3, with no clear D. The CDR3 runs 16 residues. V was pared by 1 base and J by 0 bases, with 11 bases between. The germline V gene encodes CDR1 SGHTA and CDR2 FQGTGA. The CDR3 DNA sequence: TGTGCCAGCAGCTTAAACCCCCGTGGGAGCACAGATACGCAGTATTTT. Translation gives CASSLNPRGSTDTQYF. Full variable domain (missing parts from reference TRBV7-3 and TRBJ2-3): GAGVSQTPSNKVTEKGKYVELRCDPISGHTALYWYRQSLGQGPEFLIYFQGTGAADDSGLPNDRFFAVRPEGSVSTLKIQRTERGDSAVYLCASSLNPRGSTDTQYFGPGTRLTVL.

The CDR3 coding sequence is TGTGCCAGCAGCCATCAACTGAACACTGAAGCTTTCTTT. Its translation: CASSHQLNTEAFF. The V gene is TRBV28, the J gene TRBJ1-1; D unclear. This CDR3 has 13 amino acids. Germline assignment: CDR1 MDHEN and CDR2 SYDVKM. V lost 6 bases to trimming and J lost 0 bases, with 8 bases between them.

The chain is built from TRBV7-9 and TRBJ2-2, with D uncertain. The V end was cut by 2 bases, the J end by 2 bases, with 6 bases between. The CDR3 covers 14 residues. Per germline, CDR1 SEHNR and CDR2 FQNEAQ (reference sequence). The CDR3 here is CASSLLVNTGELFF. The CDR3 bases are TGTGCCAGCAGCTTACTAGTTAACACCGGGGAGCTGTTTTTT.

CDR3 DNA: TGTGCCAGCAGCTTAGGCCTCTACGGGCAGCTTAACTATGGCTACACCTTC. Translation gives CASSLGLYGQLNYGYTF. The chain couples TRBV13 to TRBJ1-2; D is unclear. Trimming pared 0 bases from V and 1 base from J, leaving 15 bases between. The CDR3 length is 17 residues. Per germline, CDR1 PRHDT and CDR2 FYEKMQ (reference sequence). Drawing the rest from reference TRBV13 and TRBJ1-2, the complete variable domain is AAGVIQSPRHLIKEKRETATLKCYPIPRHDTVYWYQQGPGQDPQFLISFYEKMQSDKGSIPDRFSAQQFSDYHSELNMSSLELGDSALYFCASSLGLYGQLNYGYTFGSGTRLTVV.

In its sample, this clone was seen once. This CDR3 reads CASSLFWVRGQVLTGELFF. CDR3 sequence (DNA): TGTGCCAGCAGCTTATTCTGGGTGCGGGGACAGGTACTCACCGGGGAGCTGTTTTTT. The V and J genes are TRBV7-9 and TRBJ2-2; TRBD1 matches 8 bases. The CDR3 length is 19 residues. J was trimmed by 4 bases and V by 2 bases; bases with no gene match: 15. Germline CDR1 reads SEHNR; CDR2 reads FQNEAQ (reference sequence). The complete variable domain, with remaining parts taken from reference TRBV7-9 and TRBJ2-2, reads DTGVSQNPRHKITKRGQNVTFRCDPISEHNRLYWYRQTLGQGPEFLTYFQNEAQLEKSRLLSDRFSAERPKGSFSTLEIQRTEQGDSAMYLCASSLFWVRGQVLTGELFFGEGSRLTVL.

This clone was recorded once. This sequence joins TRBV15 and TRBJ1-5; weak D call: TRBD1 (5 bases). CDR1 is LNHNV, CDR2 YYDKDF, per germline (reference sequence). Trimming left V 5 bases short and J 0 bases short, with 20 bases between. There are 18 residues in the CDR3. The CDR3 bases are TGTGCCACCAGCCTCCGTGCTTCAGGGAGGGGTAGCAATCAGCCCCAGCATTTT. Translating gives CATSLRASGRGSNQPQHF.

J is TRBJ2-3 and V is TRBV6-2 or TRBV6-3, with D possibly matching TRBD2 (5 bases). V was cut by 2 bases and J by 0 bases, with 18 bases left in between. In germline, CDR1 is MNHEY, CDR2 SVGEGT. The CDR3 has 18 residues. The CDR3 protein is CASSYGGLDLISTDTQYF. CDR3 bases: TGTGCCAGCAGTTACGGAGGACTTGACCTTATCAGCACAGATACGCAGTATTTT.

The chain couples TRBV4-3 to TRBJ2-1; no definite D call. The CDR3 runs to 14 residues. With 4 bases removed from V and 0 bases from J, the gap between germline ends came to 7 bases. The germline gives CDR1 LGHNA, CDR2 YSLEER. Written as DNA, the CDR3 is TGCGCCAGCAGCCCCATGAGCTCCTACAATGAGCAGTTCTTC. Amino acids: CASSPMSSYNEQFF.

The chain joins TRBV6-5 to TRBJ2-7; 7 nucleotides line up with TRBD1. The CDR3 contains 16 residues. V was pared by 4 bases and J by 0 bases, with 9 bases of the junction left unmatched. Looked up from germline, CDR1 is MNHEY and CDR2 is SVGAGI. CDR3 protein: CASSFSMTGLSYEQYF. The DNA of the CDR3 is TGTGCCAGCAGTTTCTCTATGACAGGGCTCTCCTACGAGCAGTACTTC.

With respect to this clone: Distinct nucleotide sequences in the sample also encode this CDR3. CDR3 amino acids: CASSFVGELFF. The DNA for the CDR3 is TGTGCCAGCAGTTTCGTCGGGGAGCTGTTTTTT. The rearrangement uses TRBV12-3 or TRBV12-4 and TRBJ2-2; D is ambiguous. The CDR3 is made up of 11 amino acids. V lost 3 bases and J 7 bases, leaving 3 bases between the germline ends.